This TCR beta chain originates from a study of identical twins (dated by TCRdb to the mid-2010s). For the study in its entirety: To test whether fetal clonotypes persist, this study deep-sequenced TCR alpha and beta repertoires from monozygotic twins, from unrelated adults of various ages, and from cord blood. To rule out contamination, replicate twin experiments were performed at different times with different library preparation protocols. Beyond this particular receptor, the publication reports: A weaker excess of twin sharing was found in beta out-of-frame sequences because the signal-to-noise ratio was lowered by fewer shared sequences. Abundant cord blood beta clonotypes had fewer insertions, young adult naive repertoires showed a similar but weaker trend, and memory repertoires showed no such trend. Zero-insertion analyses could be partly confounded by invariant T cells such as MAIT and iNKT, though diverse VJ usage argued against such confounding for most clonotypes. Conclusions relied on cross-sectional statistical analysis, since the same donors could not be followed over many years. Out-of-frame TCR alpha sequences shared between twins showed an excess of low generation-probability sequences compared with coincidental sharing between unrelated individuals. Out-of-frame TCR alpha sharing in monozygotic twins was systematically underestimated by recombination models, whereas sharing between unrelated individuals was in agreement with the recombination models.

With respect to this clonotype: Its antigen is still unknown. No much larger clone is present one base from it, and per-base qualities are unavailable.

The library relied on 5' RACE. TCRdb names Illumina HiSeq 2000 as the instrument used. Template switching added a universal primer binding site, and the final cDNA carried a unique molecular identifier that allowed TCR cDNA molecules to be counted accurately. Specific primers in the conserved constant-segment region were used to synthesize first-strand cDNA for the TCR alpha and beta chains. To control for contamination, each cDNA library was double barcoded with a SMART-Mk sample barcode plus Illumina barcodes. TruSeq adapter sequences and Illumina sample barcodes were added in two successive PCR steps. The Illumina HiSeq platform was used with custom primers to sequence TCR alpha and beta cDNA libraries. On the study's bioinformatics: MiGEC was used to process raw reads and extract unique molecular identifiers, and MiXCR was used to find CDR3 positions. Recombination models were inferred per individual with the repgenHMM and IGoR tools using an EM algorithm. The tcR package in R was used for shared clonotype analysis, with sharing normalized by the product of cloneset sizes. To study raw recombination without the effects of thymic and clonal selection, out-of-frame nonproductive sequences were analyzed. The public reads were reprocessed in TCRdb via fastp at Q25 and MiXCR, keeping in-frame beta chains. Each entry merges the rows of one CDR3 protein and shows their most common DNA and genes. V and J calls and clone size were set by TCRdb, not the authors. For this sample there are approximately 550,000 distinct CDR3 sequences; about 22% appear just once. The top ten clonotypes cover approximately 0.52% of the sample.

The CDR3 runs 15 residues from the cysteine to the phenylalanine. Only the CDR3 DNA stays, 45 bases, in frame from base 1. CDR1 and CDR2 are drawn from the germline V gene: SGHTA, FQGNSA. The germline ends are 11 bases apart after V is trimmed by 1 base and J by 2 bases. Only healthy Caucasian donors were included. The twin cohort consisted of three pairs of female monozygotic twins, all aged about 18 to 30 years. CD4+ and CD8+ T cell populations were isolated with positive isolation kits from Invitrogen. These data were also filed under a second study, of yellow fever vaccine responses in identical twins. Taken from the second paper: The T cell response to vaccination in identical twins was reported by the authors to appear partly convergent and partly personalized. Focusing on identical twins, the study followed the T cell clones that responded to the vaccine, and did so with precision.

Sequencing was carried out using CD4+ T cells sorted from blood. Rearrangement joined TRBV7-2 to TRBJ1-2; TRBD1 could be the D gene, as 6 bases match. The clonotype originates from a woman younger than 35 in good health. DNA sequence: TGTGCCAGCAGCTTAGTGACAGGAGTAAACTATGGCTACACCTTC. The translation is CASSLVTGVNYGYTF. Joined to the reference TRBV7-2 and TRBJ1-2 proteins, this CDR3 gives the full variable domain: GAGVSQSPSNKVTEKGKDVELRCDPISGHTALYWYRQSLGQGLEFLIYFQGNSAPDKSGLPSDRFSAERTGGSVSTLTIQRTQQEDSAVYLCASSLVTGVNYGYTFGSGTRLTVV.